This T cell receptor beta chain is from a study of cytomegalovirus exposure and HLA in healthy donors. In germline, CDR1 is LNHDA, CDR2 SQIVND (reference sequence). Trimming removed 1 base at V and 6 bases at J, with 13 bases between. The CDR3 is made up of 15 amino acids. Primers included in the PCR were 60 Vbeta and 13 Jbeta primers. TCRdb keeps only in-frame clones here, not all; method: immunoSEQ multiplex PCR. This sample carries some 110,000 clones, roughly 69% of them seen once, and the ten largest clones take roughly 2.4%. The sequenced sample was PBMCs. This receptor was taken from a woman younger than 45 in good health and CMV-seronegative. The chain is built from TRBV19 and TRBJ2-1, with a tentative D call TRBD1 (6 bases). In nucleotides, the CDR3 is TGTGCCAGTAGTATAGTAGGGACACAACGCAATGAGCAGTTCTTC. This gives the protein CASSIVGTQRNEQFF.